The 20 T cell receptor beta chains listed next were all sequenced from one sample in a study of blood T cell repertoires in COVID-19. Here immunoSEQ multiplex PCR was the method, and the copy in TCRdb shows in-frame clones only, minus some. The sample has 180,000 or so clones; roughly 88% are singletons. Material for sequencing was peripheral blood. These receptors were obtained from a human donor with active or convalescent COVID-19. The donor label of this sample is uncertain.

The V call is TRBV24-1, the J call TRBJ2-7, with D possibly matching TRBD1 (6 bases). The germline gives CDR1 KGHDR, CDR2 SFDVKD. Trimming stripped 9 bases from V and 0 bases from J, with 8 bases between. There are 12 residues in the CDR3. The CDR3 loop reads CATGQNSYEQYF. CDR3 DNA sequence: TGTGCCACCGGACAGAACTCCTACGAGCAGTACTTC.

The chain is built from TRBV18 and TRBJ2-7; the match to TRBD1 covers 8 bases. The CDR3 runs 15 residues. CDR1 KGHSH and CDR2 LQKENI come from the germline V gene. Trimming took 3 bases from V and 3 from J; bases not matched to a gene: 7. The CDR3 here is CASSPGAGGFYEQYF. In nucleotides, the CDR3 is TGTGCCAGCTCACCGGGGGCAGGGGGCTTCTACGAGCAGTACTTC.

The chain uses TRBV5-8 and TRBJ2-2, with D maybe TRBD1 (5 bases). CDR1 and CDR2 from the germline V gene are SGHTS and YDEGEE. Trimming cost V 4 bases and J 0 bases, with 13 bases left between them. The CDR3 consists of 16 residues. CDR3 sequence reads: CASSHRSTSNTGELFF. The CDR3 coding sequence is TGTGCCAGCAGCCACAGGAGCACCTCGAACACCGGGGAGCTGTTTTTT.

The J gene is TRBJ2-5, the V gene TRBV19; D ambiguous. The CDR3 runs 12 residues. The V end lost 7 bases, the J end lost 7 bases, and 13 bases lay between the germline ends. Germline CDR1 is LNHDA and CDR2 is SQIVND (reference sequence). The CDR3 nucleotides read TGTGCCAGTATGTCTCCGGCAGGGACCCAGTACTTC. Amino acids: CASMSPAGTQYF.

This chain links TRBV5-1 with TRBJ2-7; 8 bases agree with TRBD2. V was pared by 1 base and J by 3 bases, with 6 bases of the junction left unmatched. This CDR3 region has 15 residues. Germline V gene sequence: CDR1 SGHRS, CDR2 YFSETQ. The CDR3 sequence is CASSLTGTSFYEQYF. In nucleotides, the CDR3 is TGCGCCAGCAGCTTGACCGGGACTAGTTTCTACGAGCAGTACTTC.

The rearrangement uses TRBV28 and TRBJ2-5, with D unclear. CDR3 length: 13 amino acids. The V gene lost 5 bases and the J gene lost 1 base, with 8 bases spanning the gap. Germline V gives CDR1 MDHEN, CDR2 SYDVKM. CDR3 in amino acids: CASSPYVQETQYF. CDR3 in DNA: TGTGCCAGCAGTCCCTATGTCCAAGAGACCCAGTACTTC.

This chain connects TRBV7-9 to TRBJ2-2, with D perhaps TRBD1 (7 bases). Trimming removed 5 bases from V and 8 bases from J, with 15 bases in between. The CDR3 runs 14 residues. Germline loops: CDR1 SEHNR, CDR2 FQNEAQ (reference sequence). CDR3 sequence (DNA): TGTGCCAGCAGCGCGGGACAGCTCGCTGGGGAGCTGTTTTTT. As protein: CASSAGQLAGELFF.

V is TRBV5-1 and J is TRBJ2-2; tentative D call: TRBD1 (6 bases). V was trimmed by 6 bases and J by 4 bases, leaving 16 bases between them. Germline values: CDR1 SGHRS, CDR2 YFSETQ. The CDR3 is 15 residues long. The CDR3 nucleotides read TGCGCCAGCACTGTTTTGGGGGCGTCCACCGGGGAGCTGTTTTTT. Protein: CASTVLGASTGELFF.

This chain connects TRBV7-3 to TRBJ2-1; D gene uncertain. The CDR3 is 18 residues long. V shed 1 base and J shed 5 bases, with 21 bases lying between them. Germline assignment: CDR1 SGHTA and CDR2 FQGTGA. CDR3 loop: CASSLRFLGSSIHNEQFF. Written as DNA, the CDR3 is TGTGCCAGCAGCTTAAGGTTTTTGGGTAGCTCTATCCACAATGAGCAGTTCTTC.

This chain joins TRBV6-6 and TRBJ1-2; no clear D. Trimming cost V 0 bases and J 5 bases, with 7 bases left between them. The germline gives CDR1 MNHNY, CDR2 SVGAGI (reference sequence). The CDR3 contains 13 residues. The CDR3 loop is CASSYSSSYGYTF. DNA of the CDR3: TGTGCCAGCAGTTACTCGTCCTCTTATGGCTACACCTTC.

The J gene is TRBJ2-3, the V gene TRBV7-8; D might be TRBD2 (6 bases). The CDR3 extends over 17 amino acids. The V gene lost 1 base and the J gene lost 0 bases, with 14 bases spanning the gap. Looked up from germline, CDR1 is SGHVS and CDR2 is FQNEAQ. In DNA form, the CDR3 reads TGTGCCAGCAGCTTAGTTGGTAGCGGTCCCAGCACAGATACGCAGTATTTT. Translation: CASSLVGSGPSTDTQYF.

This clone was counted once. The chain is built from TRBV3-1 (or the pseudogene TRBV3-2) and TRBJ2-7; D remains ambiguous. The CDR3 spans 12 residues. Germline loops: CDR1 LGHDT, CDR2 YNNKEL (reference sequence). The V end lost 3 bases, the J end lost 2 bases, and 5 bases lay between the germline ends. CDR3 sequence (DNA): TGTGCCAGCAGCCACATTCCCTACGAGCAGTACTTC. Protein sequence: CASSHIPYEQYF.

The CDR3, as DNA: TGTGCCAGCAGCTTAAGGGGGACCTACGAGCAGTACTTC. This sequence encodes CASSLRGTYEQYF. This chain joins TRBV5-4 and TRBJ2-7; possibly TRBD1 for D (6 bases). Trimming shortened V by 2 bases and J by 2 bases, and 8 bases separated the two germline ends. The CDR3 spans 13 residues. From germline, CDR1 is SGHNT and CDR2 YYREEE (reference sequence).

This chain links TRBV6-5 with TRBJ2-7; D perhaps matches TRBD1 (8 bases). V was shortened by 5 bases and J by 6 bases, with 20 bases between the two germline ends. Germline loops: CDR1 MNHEY, CDR2 SVGAGI. The CDR3 spans 15 residues. CDR3 loop: CASSNGRTGSLEQYF. DNA of the CDR3: TGTGCCAGCAGTAACGGGAGGACAGGGTCACTCGAGCAGTACTTC.

V and J are TRBV28 and TRBJ2-7; maybe TRBD2 (5 bases). This CDR3 contains 17 residues. V was cut by 3 bases and J by 0 bases, with 18 bases left in between. The V gene's germline CDR1 is MDHEN and CDR2 SYDVKM. The CDR3, as DNA: TGTGCCAGCAGTTTCCCCCAACACGGCGGGTTCTCCTACGAGCAGTACTTC. This sequence encodes CASSFPQHGGFSYEQYF.

The chain employs TRBV20-1 and TRBJ2-5; TRBD2 aligns across 10 bases. This CDR3 comprises 16 residues. J gave up 7 bases and V 3 bases, and 14 bases lay outside the gene matches. Germline lookup yields CDR1 DFQATT and CDR2 SNEGSKA (reference sequence). The CDR3, as DNA: TGCAGTGCTAGTTCTAGCGGGGGCGCTGGGGTTGGGACCCAGTACTTC. This encodes CSASSSGGAGVGTQYF.

In the case of this clone: The sample contains more than one DNA sequence encoding this CDR3. This chain joins TRBV29-1 and TRBJ2-7, with TRBD2 matching over 8 bases. Unmatched junction bases numbered 2, after V lost 1 base and J lost 3 bases. The CDR3 has 13 residues. Germline V gene sequence: CDR1 SQVTM, CDR2 ANQGSEA. CDR3 sequence reads: CSVEAGGSYEQYF. CDR3 nucleotide sequence: TGCAGCGTTGAAGCGGGAGGGAGCTACGAGCAGTACTTC.

This clone was seen once. The rearrangement joins TRBV18 to TRBJ2-7, with 10 nucleotides matching TRBD1. The V gene's germline CDR1 is KGHSH and CDR2 LQKENI. CDR3 length equals 14 residues. The J segment lost 6 bases and the V segment lost 4 bases, leaving 6 bases of the junction unmatched. CDR3 protein: CASSLGQGDFEQYF. The CDR3 region has the DNA TGTGCCAGCTCACTAGGACAGGGGGATTTCGAGCAGTACTTC.

This clone occurred many times. The chain has TRBV6-2 or TRBV6-3 and TRBJ2-7; 14 positions agree with TRBD2. This CDR3 is built from 17 residues. The V segment lost 5 bases and the J segment 3 bases; nucleotides outside the gene matches: 9. Germline CDR1 and CDR2: MNHEY and SVGEGT. The CDR3 loop is CASSPGLAGEAIYEQYF. The DNA of the CDR3 is TGTGCCAGCAGTCCGGGACTAGCGGGAGAGGCGATCTACGAGCAGTACTTC.

J is TRBJ1-2 and V is TRBV11-2; a possible D gene is TRBD1 (5 bases). V lost 7 bases and J 4 bases, leaving 19 bases between the germline ends. From germline, CDR1 is SGHAT and CDR2 FQNNGV. The CDR3 sequence is 15 residues long. The CDR3 here is CASNYHHRHPYGYTF. The CDR3 region has the DNA TGTGCCAGCAACTATCATCACAGGCACCCCTATGGCTACACCTTC.